The T cell receptor (beta chain) under discussion was sequenced for a study of tumor-infiltrating lymphocytes in primary liver carcinoma. In the study overall: The patients comprised men and women between the ages of 30 and 69 years.

About this clonotype itself: Germline is not matched at one junction end, which may reflect a read error.

Germline CDR1 SQVTM, CDR2 ANQGSEA. CDR3 size: 12 residues. From 500 ng of total RNA, TCR beta-specific cDNA was reverse-transcribed using a constant-region primer. Slightly modified ARM-PCR with three nested multiplex PCR rounds yielded TCR beta libraries. For around 11 cycles apiece, the opening two PCR rounds ran with TRBV1-TRBV30 forward primers and a C-beta reverse primer. TCRdb itself ran the multiplex PCR reads through MiXCR, one entry per CDR3 protein. The sample lists fewer than 350,000 distinct CDR3 sequences, approximately 60% occurring once. The source of the blood RNA was unsorted whole blood, and germline DNA was extracted as well. These patients lived with chronic HBV infection and had never been treated.

The sample taken for sequencing was peripheral blood. This clonotype was sampled from a man aged 35 to 55 with primary liver carcinoma and hepatitis B virus infection. The chain has TRBV29-1 and TRBJ2-2, with TRBD2 identical over 12 bases. The CDR3 loop is CSGLAGAVELFF. The CDR3 bases are TGCAGCGGACTAGCGGGAGCCGTGGAGCTGTTCTTT.